This T cell receptor (beta chain) was observed in a study of cytomegalovirus exposure and HLA in healthy donors. Study outcomes and limitations: In the 120 validation repertoires, about 95% of cluster scores exceeded 0, per a later analysis. Most TCR sequences showed up rarely, but some public TCRs showed up in many donors.

Some clones are missing from TCRdb's copy, which holds only in-frame ones; the method was immunoSEQ multiplex PCR. The repertoire holds over 120,000 clones, with roughly nine tenths as singletons. About this clone itself: Its cognate antigen is unknown.

The V and J ends lost 5 bases and 7 bases respectively, with 15 bases between them. Germline loops: CDR1 SEHNR, CDR2 FQNEAQ (reference sequence). The CDR3 loop spans 15 amino acids. Sequenced input: PBMCs. The TCR was taken from a young woman in good health and CMV-seropositive. This chain uses TRBV7-9 with TRBJ1-6; D is possibly TRBD1 (6 bases). The CDR3: CASSGKQGDNSPLHF. CDR3 nucleotides: TGTGCCAGCAGCGGTAAACAGGGTGACAATTCACCCCTCCACTTT.